This TCR beta chain was found in a study of sequential checkpoint blockade in melanoma. At the level of the study: Both treatment sequences were followed by maintenance nivolumab.

Germline CDR1 reads SGDLS; CDR2 reads YYNGEE. Losses at the gene ends were 2 bases for V and 6 bases for J; bases not matched to a gene: 12. This CDR3 is built from 16 residues. Treatment in this sample: randomized to nivolumab then ipilimumab (arm A) or the reverse (arm B). Patients had received no earlier DNA-damaging chemotherapy. Assay used: immunoSEQ multiplex PCR; TCRdb lists only in-frame clones, some missing. Counted here are about 19,000 clones, around two thirds occurring once; the ten biggest clones make up roughly 21%. This TCR came from a human donor with melanoma. This specimen consisted of CD8+ T cells sorted from blood (inferred from file names), obtained from a patient given nivolumab and ipilimumab in sequence. The genes are TRBV9 and TRBJ2-7; 9 bases line up with TRBD1. CDR3 region: CASSVTPRDRVPEQYF. In nucleotides, the CDR3 is TGTGCCAGCAGCGTTACCCCACGGGACAGGGTTCCCGAGCAGTACTTC.